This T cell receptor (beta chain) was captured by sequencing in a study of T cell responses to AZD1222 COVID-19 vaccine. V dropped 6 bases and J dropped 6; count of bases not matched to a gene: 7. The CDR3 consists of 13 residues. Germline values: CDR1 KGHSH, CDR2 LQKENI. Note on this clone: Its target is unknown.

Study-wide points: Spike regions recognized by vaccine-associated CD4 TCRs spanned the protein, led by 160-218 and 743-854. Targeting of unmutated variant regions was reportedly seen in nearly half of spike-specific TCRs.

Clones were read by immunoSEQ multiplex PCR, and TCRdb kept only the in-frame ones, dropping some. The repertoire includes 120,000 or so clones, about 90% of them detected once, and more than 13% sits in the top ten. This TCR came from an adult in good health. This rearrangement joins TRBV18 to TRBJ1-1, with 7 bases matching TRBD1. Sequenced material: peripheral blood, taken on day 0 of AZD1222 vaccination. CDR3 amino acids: CASSTDRVSEAFF. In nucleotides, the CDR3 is TGTGCCAGCTCCACAGACAGGGTATCTGAAGCTTTCTTT.